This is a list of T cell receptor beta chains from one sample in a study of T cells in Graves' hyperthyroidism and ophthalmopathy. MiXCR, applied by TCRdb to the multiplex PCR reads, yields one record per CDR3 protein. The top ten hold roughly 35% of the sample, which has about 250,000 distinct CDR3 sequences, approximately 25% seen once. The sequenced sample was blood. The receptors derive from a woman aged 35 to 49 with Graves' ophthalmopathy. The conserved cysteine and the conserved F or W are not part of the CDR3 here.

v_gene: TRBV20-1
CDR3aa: SAREVGTEAF

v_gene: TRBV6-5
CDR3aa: ASKAGREEQY

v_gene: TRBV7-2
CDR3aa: ASSHPGPEGPQH

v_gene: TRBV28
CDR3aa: ASIAYLTYEQY

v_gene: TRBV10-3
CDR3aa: AIRGTSGRGPHEQY

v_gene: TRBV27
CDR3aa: ASSLLGRRTEAF

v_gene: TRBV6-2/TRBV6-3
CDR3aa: ASSYKGHSTYEQY

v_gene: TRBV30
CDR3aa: ARLGSTSGNTIY

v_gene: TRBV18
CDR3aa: ASSPLGTPPGINYGYT

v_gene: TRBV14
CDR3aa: ASSQVGGGRAF

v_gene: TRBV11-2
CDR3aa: ASSLGTGGAVVYEQY

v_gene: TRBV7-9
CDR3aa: ASSLAGGALEQY

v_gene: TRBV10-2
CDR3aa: ASSESKVFTEAF

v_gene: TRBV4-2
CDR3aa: ASSQVAGVRETQY

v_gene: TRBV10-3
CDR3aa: ATREGAINYGYT

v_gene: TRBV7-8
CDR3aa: ASSPTGVLETQY

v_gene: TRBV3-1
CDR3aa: ASSHGNRGGETQY

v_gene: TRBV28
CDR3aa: ASILQGTELS

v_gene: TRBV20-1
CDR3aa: SARAFGQLAKNIQY

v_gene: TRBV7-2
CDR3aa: ASSSTATDTQY

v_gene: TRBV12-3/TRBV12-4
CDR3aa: ASTQQGALNSPLH

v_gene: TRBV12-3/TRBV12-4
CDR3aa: ASTLDLIGGYT

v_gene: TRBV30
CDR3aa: AWIEESGSSPLH

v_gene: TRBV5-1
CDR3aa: ASSLEGFNTEAF

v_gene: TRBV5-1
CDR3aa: ASSSQGRTGKTGANVLT

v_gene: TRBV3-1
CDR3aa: ASSQVAGVSSYEQY

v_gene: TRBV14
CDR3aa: ASSQFRGLNTGELF

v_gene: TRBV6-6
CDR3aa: ASSSPDPCPGTGGSGTEAF

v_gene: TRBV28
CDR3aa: ASSLPGAGTGELF

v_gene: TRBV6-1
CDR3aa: ASSPVGRATEAF

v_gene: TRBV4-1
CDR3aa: ASSPGGDNEQY

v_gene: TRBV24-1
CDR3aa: ATSDLGLAGNEQF

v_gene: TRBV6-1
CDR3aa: ASSTQDGRTEAF

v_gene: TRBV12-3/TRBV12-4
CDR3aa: ASSRGQGRSSYEQY

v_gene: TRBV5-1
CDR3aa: ASSLYRGHRQTNQPQH

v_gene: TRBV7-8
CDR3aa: ASSLLRISTEAF

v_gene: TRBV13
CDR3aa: VSSPGLNYGYT

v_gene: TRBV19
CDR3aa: ASRVRDSSYEQY

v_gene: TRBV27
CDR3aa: ASSLGTSRTREQY

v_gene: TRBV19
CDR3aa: ASSMDDSSNQPQH

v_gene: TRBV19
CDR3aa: ASSNLGSTGELF

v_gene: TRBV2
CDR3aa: ASSGRTSGTGELF

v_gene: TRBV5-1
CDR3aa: ASSPGLAGAREQY

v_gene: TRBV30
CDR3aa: AWSGGNNQPQH

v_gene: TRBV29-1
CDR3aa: SVRGDNQPQH

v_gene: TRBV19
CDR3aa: ASISGTSSEAF

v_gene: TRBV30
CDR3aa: AWRIWTGGVTYNEQF

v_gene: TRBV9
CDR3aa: ASSVGGGSGNTIY